One and the same sample provided the 11 T cell receptor beta chains below, sequenced in a study of Graves' ophthalmopathy and Graves' hyperthyroidism. CDR3 regions of TCR beta were amplified from RNA transcripts. The first round was an RT-PCR with HTBI primers, and the second round was a multiplex PCR. TCRdb re-derived calls from the multiplex PCR reads in MiXCR, one entry per CDR3 protein. The table shows 400,000 or so distinct CDR3 sequences, with roughly 15% occurring only once. The sample comprised peripheral blood. Every receptor here comes from a woman under 30 with stable Graves' hyperthyroidism.

This clonotype was found many times. The chain combines TRBV20-1 with TRBJ1-6; 7 bases agree with TRBD1. This CDR3 is 15 amino acids long. CDR1 is DFQATT and CDR2 is SNEGSKA in the germline V gene (reference sequence). The trim removed 3 bases at V and 7 bases at J, leaving 9 bases unmatched. This chain's CDR3 is CSARATGSSNSPLHF. In DNA form, the CDR3 reads TGCAGTGCTAGGGCGACAGGGTCAAGCAATTCACCCCTCCACTTT.

In its sample, this clonotype was seen many times. V is TRBV29-1 and J is TRBJ1-5; a possible D gene is TRBD1 (5 bases). Trimming pared 4 bases from V and 1 base from J, leaving 5 bases between. The CDR3 loop spans 12 amino acids. Germline CDR1 reads SQVTM; CDR2 reads ANQGSEA. The CDR3 DNA reads as TGCAGCGTTGGACAGAGCAATCAGCCCCAGCATTTT. Translating it yields CSVGQSNQPQHF.

This clonotype appeared many times. CDR3 region: CAIWGQGHEQYF. Written as DNA, the CDR3 is TGTGCCATTTGGGGACAGGGCCACGAGCAGTACTTC. The chain joins TRBV10-3 to TRBJ2-7; 9 bases map to TRBD1. V lost 9 bases, J lost 5 bases, and 5 bases stayed unmatched. The CDR3 is 12 residues long. From germline, CDR1 is ENHRY and CDR2 SYGVKD.

This clonotype was detected many times. The chain combines TRBV29-1 with TRBJ1-1, with a tentative D call TRBD1 (6 bases). Germline lookup yields CDR1 SQVTM and CDR2 ANQGSEA. V was shortened by 0 bases and J by 1 base, with 12 bases between the two germline ends. The CDR3 loop spans 15 amino acids. The CDR3 loop reads CSVEDLGHRNTEAFF. In DNA, the CDR3 is TGCAGCGTTGAAGATCTGGGACACAGGAACACTGAAGCTTTCTTT.

This clonotype turned up a few times. A single base separates this from a much larger clone, so it may be a read error. The CDR3 does not end in the conserved phenylalanine or tryptophan, so this is likely a read error. The rearrangement links TRBV5-1 to TRBJ1-1, with 7 bases fitting TRBD1. Germline CDR1 reads SGHRS; CDR2 reads YFSETQ. The CDR3 extends over 16 amino acids. Unmatched junction bases numbered 8, after V lost 3 bases and J lost 0 bases. The CDR3 is CASSSNRGGMNTEAFL. The CDR3 DNA sequence: TGCGCCAGCAGCTCAAACAGGGGCGGAATGAACACTGAAGCTTTCTTG.

This clonotype was seen ten or more times. This chain connects TRBV12-3 or TRBV12-4 to TRBJ1-4, with 7 bases identical to TRBD1. The CDR3 extends over 15 amino acids. V lost 1 base to trimming and J lost 8 bases; unmatched junction nucleotides: 7. DNA for the CDR3: TGTGCCAGCAGTTTAGACGCAGGGGGAGGGGAAAAACTGTTTTTT. Protein sequence: CASSLDAGGGEKLFF.

There are many counts of this clonotype. The chain couples TRBV7-8 to TRBJ2-2, with 14 nucleotides matching TRBD2. The CDR3 extends over 17 amino acids. The V and J ends lost 5 bases and 3 bases, in that order; junction bases with no gene match: 5. The germline V gene encodes CDR1 SGHVS and CDR2 FQNEAQ. The CDR3 loop is CASSRLAGGPHTGELFF. CDR3 nucleotides: TGTGCCAGCAGCCGACTAGCGGGGGGGCCCCACACCGGGGAGCTGTTTTTT.

This clonotype has ten or more counts. The gene calls are TRBV6-1 and TRBJ1-3; D perhaps matches TRBD1 (5 bases). The germline V and J ends were trimmed by 5 bases and 2 bases, with 10 bases remaining between them. The germline CDR1 and CDR2 sequences are MNHNS and SASEGT. The CDR3 contains 14 residues. This CDR3 is CASSRAGTGNTIYF. DNA for the CDR3: TGTGCCAGCAGTAGGGCAGGGACTGGAAACACCATATATTTT.

At least ten counts were recorded for this clonotype. This sequence joins TRBV12-3 or TRBV12-4 and TRBJ1-5; the D is unclear. This CDR3 spans 13 amino acids. Deletions cut 6 bases from V and 0 bases from J, with 6 bases between. Here the CDR3 DNA reads TGTGCCAGCAGCGAACATAGCAATCAGCCCCAGCATTTT. Amino acid sequence: CASSEHSNQPQHF.

This clonotype was recorded at least ten times. The V gene is TRBV6-2 or TRBV6-3, the J gene TRBJ1-2; the D is unclear. CDR3 size: 13 residues. V was clipped by 3 bases and J by 3 bases, with 8 bases between them. From germline, CDR1 is MNHEY and CDR2 SVGEGT. As DNA, the CDR3 is TGTGCCAGCAGTTATCAGGAGGACTATGGCTACACCTTC. Amino acid sequence: CASSYQEDYGYTF.

This clonotype was counted many times. The chain links TRBV29-1 to TRBJ1-2, with D perhaps TRBD1 (5 bases). Germline V gives CDR1 SQVTM, CDR2 ANQGSEA. Trimming removed 4 bases from V and 2 bases from J, with 11 bases in between. There are 13 residues in the CDR3. The CDR3 DNA is TGCAGCGTTGCAACAGGACCAAACTATGGCTACACCTTC. It encodes CSVATGPNYGYTF.